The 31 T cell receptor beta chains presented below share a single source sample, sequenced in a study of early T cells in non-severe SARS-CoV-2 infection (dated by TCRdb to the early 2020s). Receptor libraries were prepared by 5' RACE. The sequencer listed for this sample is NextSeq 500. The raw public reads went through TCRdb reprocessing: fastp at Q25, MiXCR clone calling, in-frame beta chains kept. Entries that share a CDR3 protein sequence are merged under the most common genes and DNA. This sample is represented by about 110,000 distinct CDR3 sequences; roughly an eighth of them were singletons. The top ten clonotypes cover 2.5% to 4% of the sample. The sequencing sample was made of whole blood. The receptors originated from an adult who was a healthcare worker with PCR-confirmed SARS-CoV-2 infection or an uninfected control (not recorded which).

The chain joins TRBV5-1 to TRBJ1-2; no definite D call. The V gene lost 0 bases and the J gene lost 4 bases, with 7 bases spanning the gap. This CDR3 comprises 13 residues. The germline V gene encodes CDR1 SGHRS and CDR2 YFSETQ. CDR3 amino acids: CASSLEPPYGYTF. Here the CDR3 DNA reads TGCGCCAGCAGCTTGGAGCCTCCCTATGGCTACACCTTC.

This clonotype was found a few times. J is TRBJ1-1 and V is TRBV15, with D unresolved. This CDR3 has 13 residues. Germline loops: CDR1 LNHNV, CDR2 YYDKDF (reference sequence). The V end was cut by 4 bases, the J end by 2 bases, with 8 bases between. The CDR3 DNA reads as TGTGCCACCAGCAACGGGGATAACACTGAAGCTTTCTTT. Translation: CATSNGDNTEAFF.

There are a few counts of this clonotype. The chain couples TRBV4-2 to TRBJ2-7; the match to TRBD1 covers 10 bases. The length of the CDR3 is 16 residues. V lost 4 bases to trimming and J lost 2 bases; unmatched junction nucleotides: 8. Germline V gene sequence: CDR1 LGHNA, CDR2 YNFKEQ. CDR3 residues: CASSLPAGTGAYEQYF. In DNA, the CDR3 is TGTGCCAGCAGCCTCCCCGCCGGGACAGGGGCCTACGAGCAGTACTTC.

The CDR3 nucleotides read TGTGCCAGCAGAGGGACAGCGAACACCGGGGAGCTGTTTTTT. It codes for CASRGTANTGELFF. V and J are TRBV28 and TRBJ2-2; TRBD1 matches 7 bases. Trimming cost V 6 bases and J 0 bases; bases outside gene matches: 1. Germline V gives CDR1 MDHEN, CDR2 SYDVKM. The CDR3 is 14 amino acids.

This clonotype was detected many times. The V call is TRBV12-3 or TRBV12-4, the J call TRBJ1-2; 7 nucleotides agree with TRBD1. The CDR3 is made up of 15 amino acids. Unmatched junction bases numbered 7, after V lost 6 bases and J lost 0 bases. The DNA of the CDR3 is TGTGCCAGCAGGAGACAGGGAACGGCTAACTATGGCTACACCTTC. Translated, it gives CASRRQGTANYGYTF.

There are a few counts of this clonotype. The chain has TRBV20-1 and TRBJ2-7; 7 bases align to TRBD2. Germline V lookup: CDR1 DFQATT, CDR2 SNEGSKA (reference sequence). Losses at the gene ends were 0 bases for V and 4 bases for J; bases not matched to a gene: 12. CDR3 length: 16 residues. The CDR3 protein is CSARDLLAARLYEQYF. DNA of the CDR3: TGCAGTGCTAGAGATCTGCTAGCGGCCCGACTATACGAGCAGTACTTC.

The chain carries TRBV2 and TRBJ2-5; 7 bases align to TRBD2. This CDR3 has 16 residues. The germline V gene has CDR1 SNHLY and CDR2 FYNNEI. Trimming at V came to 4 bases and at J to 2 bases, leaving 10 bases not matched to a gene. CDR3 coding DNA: TGTGCCAGCAGTGCAGGAGCGGGGCGGCTTCAAGAGACCCAGTACTTC. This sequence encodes CASSAGAGRLQETQYF. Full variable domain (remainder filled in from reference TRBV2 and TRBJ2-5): EPEVTQTPSHQVTQMGQEVILRCVPISNHLYFYWYRQILGQKVEFLVSFYNNEISEKSEIFDDQFSVERPDGSNFTLKIRSTKLEDSAMYFCASSAGAGRLQETQYFGPGTRLLVL.

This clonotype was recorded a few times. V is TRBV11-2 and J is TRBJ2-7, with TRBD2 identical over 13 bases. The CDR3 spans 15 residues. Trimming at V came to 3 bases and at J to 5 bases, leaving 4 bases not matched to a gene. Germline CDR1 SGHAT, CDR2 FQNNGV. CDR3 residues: CASSFGLAGDHEQYF. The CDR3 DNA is TGTGCCAGCAGCTTCGGACTAGCGGGAGACCACGAGCAGTACTTC. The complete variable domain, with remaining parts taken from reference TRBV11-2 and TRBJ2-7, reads EAGVAQSPRYKIIEKRQSVAFWCNPISGHATLYWYQQILGQGPKLLIQFQNNGVVDDSQLPKDRFSAERLKGVDSTLKIQPAKLEDSAVYLCASSFGLAGDHEQYFGPGTRLTVT.

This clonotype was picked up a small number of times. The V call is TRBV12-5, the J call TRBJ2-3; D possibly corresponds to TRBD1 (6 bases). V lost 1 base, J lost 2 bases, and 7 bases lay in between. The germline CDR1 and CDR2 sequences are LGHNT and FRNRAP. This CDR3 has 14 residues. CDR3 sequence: CASGLGTVTDTQYF. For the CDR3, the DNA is TGTGCTAGTGGTTTGGGGACAGTCACAGATACGCAGTATTTT.

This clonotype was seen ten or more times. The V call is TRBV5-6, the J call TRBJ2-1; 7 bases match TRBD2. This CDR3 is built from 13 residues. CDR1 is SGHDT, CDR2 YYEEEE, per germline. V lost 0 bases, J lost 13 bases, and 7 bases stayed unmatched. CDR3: CASSLEASGRQFF. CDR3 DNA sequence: TGTGCCAGCAGCTTGGAGGCTAGCGGTCGCCAGTTCTTC.

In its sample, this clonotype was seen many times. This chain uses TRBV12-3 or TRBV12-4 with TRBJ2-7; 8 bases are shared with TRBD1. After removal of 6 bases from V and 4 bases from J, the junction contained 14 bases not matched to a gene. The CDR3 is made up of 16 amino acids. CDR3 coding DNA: TGTGCCAGCAGGAGGACAGGGTGGGGATCGGCGTACGAGCAGTACTTC. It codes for CASRRTGWGSAYEQYF.

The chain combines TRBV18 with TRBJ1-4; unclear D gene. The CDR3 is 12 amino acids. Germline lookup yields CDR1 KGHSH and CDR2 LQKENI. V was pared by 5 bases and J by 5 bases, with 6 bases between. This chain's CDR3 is CASSSENEKLFF. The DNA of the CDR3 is TGTGCCAGCTCATCGGAAAATGAAAAACTGTTTTTT.

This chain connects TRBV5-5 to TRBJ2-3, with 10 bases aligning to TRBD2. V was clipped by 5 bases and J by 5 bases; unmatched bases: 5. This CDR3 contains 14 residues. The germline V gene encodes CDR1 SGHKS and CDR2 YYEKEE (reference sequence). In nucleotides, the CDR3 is TGTGCCAGCAGTGGACTAGCGGTGGTAGATACGCAGTATTTT. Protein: CASSGLAVVDTQYF.

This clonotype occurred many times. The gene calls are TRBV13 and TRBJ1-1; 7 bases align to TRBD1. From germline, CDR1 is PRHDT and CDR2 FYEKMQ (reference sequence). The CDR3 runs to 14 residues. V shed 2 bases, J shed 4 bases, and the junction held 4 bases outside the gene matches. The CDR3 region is CASSLWAGGTEAFF. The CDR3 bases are TGTGCCAGCAGCTTATGGGCAGGGGGCACTGAAGCTTTCTTT.

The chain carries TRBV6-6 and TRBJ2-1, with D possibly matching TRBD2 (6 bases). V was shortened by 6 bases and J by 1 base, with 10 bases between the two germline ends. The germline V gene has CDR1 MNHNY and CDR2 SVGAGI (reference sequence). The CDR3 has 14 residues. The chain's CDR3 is CASRRDRSYNEQFF. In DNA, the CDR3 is TGTGCCAGCAGGCGGGATAGATCCTACAATGAGCAGTTCTTC.

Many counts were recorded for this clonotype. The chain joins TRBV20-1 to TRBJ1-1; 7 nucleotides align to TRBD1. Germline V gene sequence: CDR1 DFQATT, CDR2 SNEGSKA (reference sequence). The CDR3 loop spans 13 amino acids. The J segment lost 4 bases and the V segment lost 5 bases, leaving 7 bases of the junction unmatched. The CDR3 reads CSAVRGVVTEAFF. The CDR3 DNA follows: TGCAGTGCTGTCAGGGGGGTTGTCACTGAAGCTTTCTTT.

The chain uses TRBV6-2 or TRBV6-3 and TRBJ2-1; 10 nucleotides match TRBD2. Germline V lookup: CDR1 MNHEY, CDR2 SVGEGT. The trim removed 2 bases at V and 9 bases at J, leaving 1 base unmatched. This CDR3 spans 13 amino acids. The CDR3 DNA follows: TGTGCCAGCAGTTACAGACTAGCGGGTGAGCAGTTCTTC. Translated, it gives CASSYRLAGEQFF.

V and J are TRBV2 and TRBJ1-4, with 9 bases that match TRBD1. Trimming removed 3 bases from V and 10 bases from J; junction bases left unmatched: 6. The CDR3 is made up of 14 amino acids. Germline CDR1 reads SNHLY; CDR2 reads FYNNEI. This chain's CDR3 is CASSERTGVGKLFF. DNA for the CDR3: TGTGCCAGCAGTGAGCGGACAGGGGTTGGAAAACTGTTTTTT.

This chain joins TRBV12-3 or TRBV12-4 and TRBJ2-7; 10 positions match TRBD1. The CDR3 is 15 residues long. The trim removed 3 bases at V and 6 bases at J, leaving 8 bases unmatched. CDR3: CASSFSRTGGSEQYF. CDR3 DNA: TGTGCCAGCAGTTTCTCTCGGACAGGGGGGTCCGAGCAGTACTTC.

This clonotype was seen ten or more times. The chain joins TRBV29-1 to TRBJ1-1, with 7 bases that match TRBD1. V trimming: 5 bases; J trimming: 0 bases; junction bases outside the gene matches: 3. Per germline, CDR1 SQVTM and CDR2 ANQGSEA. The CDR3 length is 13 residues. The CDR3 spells CSVLTGMNTEAFF. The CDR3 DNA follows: TGCAGCGTTTTGACAGGGATGAACACTGAAGCTTTCTTT.

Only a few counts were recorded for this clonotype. The CDR3 loop reads CSVEIGNEQYF. The CDR3 DNA is TGCAGCGTTGAAATTGGAAACGAGCAGTACTTC. The chain uses TRBV29-1 and TRBJ2-7; D gene uncertain. This CDR3 region has 11 residues. Germline assignment: CDR1 SQVTM and CDR2 ANQGSEA. Trimming removed 2 bases from V and 5 bases from J, with 7 bases in between.

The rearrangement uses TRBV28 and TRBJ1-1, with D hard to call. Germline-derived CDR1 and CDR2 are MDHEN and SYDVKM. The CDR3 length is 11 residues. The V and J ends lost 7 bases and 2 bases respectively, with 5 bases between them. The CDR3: CASNYNTEAFF. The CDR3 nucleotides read TGTGCCAGCAACTATAACACTGAAGCTTTCTTT.

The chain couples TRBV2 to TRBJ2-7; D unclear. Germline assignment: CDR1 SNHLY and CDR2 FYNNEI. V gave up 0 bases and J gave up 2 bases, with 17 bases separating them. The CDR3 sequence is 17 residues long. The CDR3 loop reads CASSEARVGSSPYEQYF. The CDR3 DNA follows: TGTGCCAGCAGTGAAGCGCGTGTGGGCAGTAGCCCCTACGAGCAGTACTTC.

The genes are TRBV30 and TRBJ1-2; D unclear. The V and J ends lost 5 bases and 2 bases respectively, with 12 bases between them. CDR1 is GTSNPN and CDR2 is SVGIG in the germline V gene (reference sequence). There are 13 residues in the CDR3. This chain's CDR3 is CAWAYTINYGYTF. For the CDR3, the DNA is TGTGCCTGGGCCTATACAATAAACTATGGCTACACCTTC. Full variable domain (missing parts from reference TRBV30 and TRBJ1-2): SQTIHQWPATLVQPVGSPLSLECTVEGTSNPNLYWYRQAAGRGLQLLFYSVGIGQISSEVPQNLSASRPQDRQFILSSKKLLLSDSGFYLCAWAYTINYGYTFGSGTRLTVV.

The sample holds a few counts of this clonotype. The CDR3 is CASSLARGDYEQYF. The CDR3, as DNA: TGTGCCAGCAGTTTGGCTAGAGGGGACTACGAGCAGTACTTC. This chain joins TRBV27 and TRBJ2-7, with D perhaps assigned TRBD1 or TRBD2 (5 bases each). The CDR3 extends over 14 amino acids. In germline, CDR1 is MNHEY, CDR2 SMNVEV (reference sequence). Trimming removed 3 bases at V and 3 bases at J, with 12 bases between.

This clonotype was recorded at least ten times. CDR3 region: CASSSKETQYF. The CDR3 DNA reads TGTGCCAGCAGTTCGAAAGAGACCCAGTACTTC. V is TRBV12-3 or TRBV12-4 and J is TRBJ2-5; D call uncertain. With 4 bases removed from V and 3 bases from J, the gap between germline ends came to 3 bases. The CDR3 runs to 11 residues.

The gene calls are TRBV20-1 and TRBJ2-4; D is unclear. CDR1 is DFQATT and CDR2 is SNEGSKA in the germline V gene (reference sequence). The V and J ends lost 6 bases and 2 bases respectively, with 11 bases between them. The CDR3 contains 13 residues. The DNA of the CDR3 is TGCAGTGCGCACGAAACGTCCAAAAACATTCAGTACTTC. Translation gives CSAHETSKNIQYF.

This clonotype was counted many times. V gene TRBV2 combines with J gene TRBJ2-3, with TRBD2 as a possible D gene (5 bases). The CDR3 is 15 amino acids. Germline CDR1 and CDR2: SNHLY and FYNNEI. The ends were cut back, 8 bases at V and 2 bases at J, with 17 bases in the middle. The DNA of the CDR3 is TGTGCCAGCCGGAGGCGTGACGGGGTCACAGATACGCAGTATTTT. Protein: CASRRRDGVTDTQYF.

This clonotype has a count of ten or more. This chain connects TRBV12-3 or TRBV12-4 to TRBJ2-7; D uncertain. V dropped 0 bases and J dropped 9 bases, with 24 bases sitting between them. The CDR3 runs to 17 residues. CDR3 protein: CASSLAIPGQLSSGQYF. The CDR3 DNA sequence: TGTGCCAGCAGTTTAGCGATTCCGGGCCAGCTAAGCTCGGGGCAGTACTTC.

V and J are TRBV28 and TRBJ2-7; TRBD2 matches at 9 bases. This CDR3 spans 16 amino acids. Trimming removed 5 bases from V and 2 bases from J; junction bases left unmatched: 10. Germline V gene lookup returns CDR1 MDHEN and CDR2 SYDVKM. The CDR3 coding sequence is TGTGCCAGCAGTCTTTTTGGCGGGGGGGAGACCTACGAGCAGTACTTC. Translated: CASSLFGGGETYEQYF.

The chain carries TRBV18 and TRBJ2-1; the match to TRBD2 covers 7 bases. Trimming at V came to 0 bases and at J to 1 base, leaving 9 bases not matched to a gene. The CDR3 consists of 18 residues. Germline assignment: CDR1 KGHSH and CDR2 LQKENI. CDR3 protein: CASSPPTWRGSSYNEQFF. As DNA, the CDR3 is TGTGCCAGCTCACCACCGACGTGGCGCGGGAGTTCCTACAATGAGCAGTTCTTC.